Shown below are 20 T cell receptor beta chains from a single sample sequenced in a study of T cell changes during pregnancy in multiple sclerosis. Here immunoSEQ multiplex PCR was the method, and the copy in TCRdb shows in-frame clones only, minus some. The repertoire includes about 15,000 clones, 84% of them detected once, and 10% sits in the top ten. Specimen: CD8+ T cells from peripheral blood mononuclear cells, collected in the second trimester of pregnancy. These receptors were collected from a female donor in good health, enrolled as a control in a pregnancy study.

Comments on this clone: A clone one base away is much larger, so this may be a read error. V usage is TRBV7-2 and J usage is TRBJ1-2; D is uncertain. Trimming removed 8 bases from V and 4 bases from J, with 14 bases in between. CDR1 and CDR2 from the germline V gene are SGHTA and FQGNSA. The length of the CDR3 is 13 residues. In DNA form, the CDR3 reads TGTGCCAGCGGACTAGCGGATCCCTATGGCTACACCTTC. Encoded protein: CASGLADPYGYTF.

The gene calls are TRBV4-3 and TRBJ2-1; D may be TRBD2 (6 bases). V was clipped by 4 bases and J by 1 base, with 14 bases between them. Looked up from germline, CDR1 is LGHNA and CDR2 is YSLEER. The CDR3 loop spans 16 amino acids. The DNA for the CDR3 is TGCGCCAGCAGCCTGGATGGGACTGAATCCTACAATGAGCAGTTCTTC. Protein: CASSLDGTESYNEQFF.

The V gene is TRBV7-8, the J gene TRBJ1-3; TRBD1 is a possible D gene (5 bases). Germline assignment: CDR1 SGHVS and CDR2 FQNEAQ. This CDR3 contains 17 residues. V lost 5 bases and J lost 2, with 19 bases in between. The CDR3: CASSSPGLSSAGNTIYF. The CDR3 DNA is TGTGCCAGCAGCAGCCCGGGACTCTCGTCGGCTGGAAACACCATATATTTT. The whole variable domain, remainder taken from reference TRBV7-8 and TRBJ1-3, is GAGVSQSPRYKVAKRGQDVALRCDPISGHVSLFWYQQALGQGPEFLTYFQNEAQLDKSGLPSDRFFAERPEGSVSTLKIQRTQQEDSAVYLCASSSPGLSSAGNTIYFGEGSWLTVV.

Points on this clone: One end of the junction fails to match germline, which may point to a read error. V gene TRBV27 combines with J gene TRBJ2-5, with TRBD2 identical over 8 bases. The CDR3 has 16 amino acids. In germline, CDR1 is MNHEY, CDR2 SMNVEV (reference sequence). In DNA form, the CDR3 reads TGTGCCAGCAGTTTATCAACTAGCGGCCTCCAAGAGGCCCAGTACTTC. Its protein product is CASSLSTSGLQEAQYF.

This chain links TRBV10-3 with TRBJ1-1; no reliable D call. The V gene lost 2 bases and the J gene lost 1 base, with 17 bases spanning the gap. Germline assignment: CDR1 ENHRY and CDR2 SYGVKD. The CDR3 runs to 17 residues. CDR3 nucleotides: TGTGCCATCAGTGAGAGTAAGCTAGGCACCCAGAACACTGAAGCTTTCTTT. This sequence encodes CAISESKLGTQNTEAFF.

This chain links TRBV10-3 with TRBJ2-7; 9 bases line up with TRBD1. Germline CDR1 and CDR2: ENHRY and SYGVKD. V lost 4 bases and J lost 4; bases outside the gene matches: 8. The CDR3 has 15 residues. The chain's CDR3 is CAISGKDGQGYEQYF. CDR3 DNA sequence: TGTGCCATCAGTGGCAAAGATGGACAGGGGTACGAGCAGTACTTC.

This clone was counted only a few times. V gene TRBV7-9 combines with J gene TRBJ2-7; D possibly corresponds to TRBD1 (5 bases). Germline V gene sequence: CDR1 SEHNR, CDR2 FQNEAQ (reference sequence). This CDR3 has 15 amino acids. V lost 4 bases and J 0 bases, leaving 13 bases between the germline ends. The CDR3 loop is CASSSGHSISYEQYF. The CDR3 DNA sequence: TGTGCCAGCAGCTCCGGACACTCAATCTCCTACGAGCAGTACTTC.

The CDR3: CASRGGNEQYF. DNA of the CDR3: TGCGCCAGCAGAGGGGGAAACGAGCAGTACTTC. The chain is built from TRBV5-1 and TRBJ2-7, with D maybe TRBD1 (6 bases). This CDR3 comprises 11 residues. CDR1 and CDR2 from the germline V gene are SGHRS and YFSETQ. V dropped 5 bases and J dropped 5 bases, with 8 bases sitting between them.

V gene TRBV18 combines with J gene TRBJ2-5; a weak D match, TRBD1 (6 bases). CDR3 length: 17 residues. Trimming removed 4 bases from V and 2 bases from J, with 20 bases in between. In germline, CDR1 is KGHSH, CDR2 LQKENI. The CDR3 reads CASSREIGSGDQETQYF. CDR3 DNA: TGTGCCAGCTCACGAGAGATAGGTTCAGGGGATCAAGAGACCCAGTACTTC.

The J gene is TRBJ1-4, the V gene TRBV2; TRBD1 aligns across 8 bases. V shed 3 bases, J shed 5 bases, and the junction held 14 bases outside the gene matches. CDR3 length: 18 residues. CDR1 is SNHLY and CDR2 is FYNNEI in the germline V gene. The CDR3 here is CASSDPGGGLFQNEKLFF. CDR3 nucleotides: TGTGCCAGCAGTGACCCAGGGGGCGGACTATTTCAAAATGAAAAACTGTTTTTT.

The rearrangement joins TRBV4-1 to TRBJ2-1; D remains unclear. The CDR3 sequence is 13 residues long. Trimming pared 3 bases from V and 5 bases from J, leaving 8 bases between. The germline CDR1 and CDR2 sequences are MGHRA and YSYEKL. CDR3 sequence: CASSQFRDNEQFF. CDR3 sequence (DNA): TGCGCCAGCAGCCAGTTCCGGGACAATGAGCAGTTCTTC.

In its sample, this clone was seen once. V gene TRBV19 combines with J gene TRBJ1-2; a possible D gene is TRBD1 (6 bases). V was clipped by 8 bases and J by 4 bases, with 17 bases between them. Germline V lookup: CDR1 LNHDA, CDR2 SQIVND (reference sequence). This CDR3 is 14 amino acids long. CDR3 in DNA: TGTGCCAGTTCACCCCAGGGACACCTCTATGGCTACACCTTC. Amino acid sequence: CASSPQGHLYGYTF.

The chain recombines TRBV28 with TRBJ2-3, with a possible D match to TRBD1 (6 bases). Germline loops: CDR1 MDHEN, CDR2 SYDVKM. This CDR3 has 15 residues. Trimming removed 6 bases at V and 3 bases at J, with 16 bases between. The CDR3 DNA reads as TGTGCCAGCAGAGAGACATCAGGGGTAACAGATACGCAGTATTTT. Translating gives CASRETSGVTDTQYF.

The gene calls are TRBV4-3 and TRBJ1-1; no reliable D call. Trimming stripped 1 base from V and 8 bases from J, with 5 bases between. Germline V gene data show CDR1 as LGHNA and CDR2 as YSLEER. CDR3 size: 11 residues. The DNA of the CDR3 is TGCGCCAGCAGCCAAGGGCTGGAAGCTTTCTTT. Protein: CASSQGLEAFF.

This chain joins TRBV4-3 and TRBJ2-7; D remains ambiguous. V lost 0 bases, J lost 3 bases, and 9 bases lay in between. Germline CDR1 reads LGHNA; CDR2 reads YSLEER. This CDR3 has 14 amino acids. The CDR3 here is CASSQELNDYEQYF. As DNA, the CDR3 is TGCGCCAGCAGCCAAGAACTCAACGACTACGAGCAGTACTTC.

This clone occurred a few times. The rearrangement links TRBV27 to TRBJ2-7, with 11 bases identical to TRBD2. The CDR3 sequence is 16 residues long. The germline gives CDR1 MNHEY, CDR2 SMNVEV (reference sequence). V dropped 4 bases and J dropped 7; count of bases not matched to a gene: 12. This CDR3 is CASSSGLAAWAREQYF. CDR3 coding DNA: TGTGCCAGCAGTTCGGGACTAGCGGCTTGGGCGCGGGAGCAGTACTTC.

The CDR3 loop is CAISEQKDRGYGYTF. CDR3 DNA sequence: TGTGCCATCAGTGAGCAAAAGGACAGGGGGTATGGCTACACCTTC. The chain links TRBV10-3 to TRBJ1-2, with 10 bases fitting TRBD1. The germline V gene encodes CDR1 ENHRY and CDR2 SYGVKD. V shed 2 bases and J 5 bases; nucleotides not matched to a gene: 5. The CDR3 contains 15 residues.

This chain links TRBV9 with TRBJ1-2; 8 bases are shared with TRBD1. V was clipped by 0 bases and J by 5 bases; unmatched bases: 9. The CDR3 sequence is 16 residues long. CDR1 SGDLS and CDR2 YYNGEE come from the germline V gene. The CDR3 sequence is CASSVADRANRYGYTF. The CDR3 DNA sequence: TGTGCCAGCAGCGTAGCGGACAGGGCCAATCGTTATGGCTACACCTTC.

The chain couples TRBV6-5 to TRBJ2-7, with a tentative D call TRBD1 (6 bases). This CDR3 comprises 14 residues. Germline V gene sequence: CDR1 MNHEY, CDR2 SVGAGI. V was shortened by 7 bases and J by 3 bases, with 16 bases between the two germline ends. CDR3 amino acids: CASTSEKGDYEQYF. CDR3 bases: TGTGCCAGCACCTCAGAAAAGGGGGACTACGAGCAGTACTTC.

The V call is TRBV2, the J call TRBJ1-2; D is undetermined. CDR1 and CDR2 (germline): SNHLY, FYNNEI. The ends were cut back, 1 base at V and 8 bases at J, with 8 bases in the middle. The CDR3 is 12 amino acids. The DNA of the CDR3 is TGTGCCAGCAGTGAAGGATCAGGCGGCTACACCTTC. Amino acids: CASSEGSGGYTF.